The sequence of this T cell receptor (beta chain) was determined in a study of CD8 T cells in ankylosing spondylitis. The study, taken as a whole, reports: Earlier studies detected some motif variants in reactive arthritis synovial fluid and blood. Among TCR beta sequences, a motif of eight highly homologous variants appeared characteristic of ankylosing spondylitis blood. Disease-linked clones bore a CD8+ phenotype and were relatively rare in peripheral blood. Clones tied to disease were said to be significantly enriched in matched ankylosing spondylitis synovial fluid.

The ends were cut back, 5 bases at V and 1 base at J, with 12 bases in the middle. Germline values: CDR1 MNHEY, CDR2 SVGEGT. The CDR3 loop spans 16 amino acids. The TCR beta libraries were generated through quantitative 5'-RACE incorporating molecular barcodes. TCRdb re-called the 5' RACE reads with MiXCR, one entry per CDR3 protein. The top ten clones hold about 0.5% of a sample with 750,000 to 850,000 distinct CDR3 sequences, approximately 10% of them seen once. In its sample, this clonotype was seen a few times. Its antigen is not known. Sequencing was carried out using blood, either unsorted or a sorted T cell fraction (not recorded which). The sequence came from a male donor with ankylosing spondylitis. The V call is TRBV6-2 or TRBV6-3, the J call TRBJ2-6; D is possibly TRBD1 (5 bases). In nucleotides, the CDR3 is TGTGCCAGCAGTCGCCCAGGGCAGTCTGGGGCCAACGTCCTGACTTTC. Translating it yields CASSRPGQSGANVLTF.